The rows below give T cell receptor beta chains drawn from one sample of a study of siplizumab effects on memory and regulatory T cells. Here immunoSEQ multiplex PCR was the method, and the copy in TCRdb shows in-frame clones only, minus some. The data show under 140,000 clones, with 80% to 95% seen just once and under 1.5% held by the top ten. Sequenced: CD4+ T cells sorted from blood. These receptors originate from a human donor in good health. Both conserved end residues are part of each CDR3. The order of the fields is J gene, CDR3 length, V gene, D gene, clone size, CDR3 protein, CDR3 DNA. The D gene is left open where the match is weak. Rows may omit the clone size; those that give it use once, few, many or a size class.

j_call: TRBJ1-2
cdr3_length: 12
v_call: TRBV29-1
d_call: .
clone_size: once
cdr3_aa: CSANRDGLLYTF
cdr3_nt: TGCAGCGCCAACCGGGACGGTCTCCTATACACCTTC

j_call: TRBJ1-3
cdr3_length: 18
v_call: TRBV12-5
d_call: .
clone_size: .
cdr3_aa: CASGLAFEGVASGNTIYF
cdr3_nt: TGTGCTAGTGGTTTGGCCTTTGAAGGGGTAGCGAGTGGAAACACCATATATTTT

j_call: TRBJ1-2
cdr3_length: 14
v_call: TRBV5-1
d_call: .
clone_size: .
cdr3_aa: CASSLAHGEMGYTF
cdr3_nt: TGCGCCAGCAGCTTGGCCCATGGGGAGATGGGCTACACCTTC

j_call: TRBJ2-7
cdr3_length: 15
v_call: TRBV18
d_call: TRBD1
clone_size: few
cdr3_aa: CASSPPWTGVYEQYF
cdr3_nt: TGTGCCAGCTCACCACCTTGGACAGGGGTGTACGAGCAGTACTTC

j_call: TRBJ2-4
cdr3_length: 13
v_call: TRBV19
d_call: .
clone_size: .
cdr3_aa: CASSTPPGNIQYF
cdr3_nt: TGTGCCAGTAGTACCCCCCCCGGAAACATTCAGTACTTC

j_call: TRBJ1-1
cdr3_length: 13
v_call: TRBV5-1
d_call: .
clone_size: .
cdr3_aa: CASSRGLNTEAFF
cdr3_nt: TGCGCCAGCAGCCGGGGCTTGAACACTGAAGCTTTCTTT

j_call: TRBJ2-1
cdr3_length: 15
v_call: TRBV9
d_call: .
clone_size: .
cdr3_aa: CASSVVVGSYNEQFF
cdr3_nt: TGTGCCAGCAGCGTAGTGGTTGGCTCCTACAATGAGCAGTTCTTC

j_call: TRBJ1-2
cdr3_length: 13
v_call: TRBV5-1
d_call: .
clone_size: .
cdr3_aa: CASSLDISYGYTF
cdr3_nt: TGCGCCAGCAGCTTGGACATTAGTTATGGCTACACCTTC

j_call: TRBJ2-7
cdr3_length: 13
v_call: TRBV5-1
d_call: .
clone_size: .
cdr3_aa: CASSRDTTYEQYF
cdr3_nt: TGCGCCAGCAGTCGGGACACTACCTACGAGCAGTACTTC

j_call: TRBJ2-7
cdr3_length: 14
v_call: TRBV10-3
d_call: .
clone_size: .
cdr3_aa: CAISPPGLPYEQYF
cdr3_nt: TGTGCCATCAGTCCCCCCGGGCTTCCCTACGAGCAGTACTTC

j_call: TRBJ2-3
cdr3_length: 17
v_call: TRBV7-2
d_call: TRBD2
clone_size: .
cdr3_aa: CASSFAIAGGITDTQYF
cdr3_nt: TGTGCCAGCAGCTTTGCCATAGCGGGGGGGATTACAGATACGCAGTATTTT